Presented here are 32 T cell receptor beta chains from one specimen sequenced in a study of shared clonotypes between healthy human individuals. Repertoires were generated with immunoSEQ multiplex PCR, while TCRdb's copy carries only in-frame clones and drops some. Of fewer than 850,000 clones in the sample, about 92% were seen once. Sequenced: memory CD8+ T cells from PBMCs. Stated subset: CD45RO+ cells pooled with CCR7-negative TemRA cells. The receptors here all came from a man aged 18 to 29 in good health. Some clones in this sample may be carry-over from other donors' samples.

This clone showed up just once. The genes are TRBV27 and TRBJ2-3, with 10 bases aligning to TRBD2. The germline gives CDR1 MNHEY, CDR2 SMNVEV (reference sequence). The CDR3 runs 14 residues. V trimming: 6 bases; J trimming: 0 bases; junction bases outside the gene matches: 0. The CDR3 reads CASRLAGSTDTQYF. The CDR3 region has the DNA TGTGCCAGCAGACTAGCGGGGAGCACAGATACGCAGTATTTT.

The V gene is TRBV6-6, the J gene TRBJ2-7, with TRBD1 matching 7 bases. The V gene's germline CDR1 is MNHNY and CDR2 SVGAGI (reference sequence). The CDR3 totals 15 residues. V shed 2 bases and J 2 bases; nucleotides not matched to a gene: 6. CDR3 region: CASSYATGTAYEQYF. CDR3 nucleotide sequence: TGTGCCAGCAGTTACGCGACCGGGACAGCCTACGAGCAGTACTTC.

The chain carries TRBV29-1 and TRBJ2-2, with D unresolved. Trimming took off 1 base at V and 3 bases at J, with 9 bases between the two ends. Germline V CDR1 and CDR2: SQVTM, ANQGSEA. The CDR3 loop spans 14 amino acids. CDR3 nucleotides: TGCAGCGTTGAAGGGGGTCCGGACACCGGGGAGCTGTTTTTT. Protein: CSVEGGPDTGELFF.

This chain joins TRBV19 and TRBJ1-5; 10 bases are shared with TRBD1. This CDR3 spans 14 amino acids. CDR1 and CDR2 from the germline V gene are LNHDA and SQIVND (reference sequence). With V trimmed by 5 bases and J by 3 bases, 1 base remained unmatched. This CDR3 is CASSDRGLNQPQHF. The DNA for the CDR3 is TGTGCCAGTAGTGACAGGGGGCTCAATCAGCCCCAGCATTTT.

The V call is TRBV7-8, the J call TRBJ2-1; either TRBD1 or TRBD2 may supply D (5 bases each). Trimming stripped 5 bases from V and 0 bases from J, with 14 bases between. This CDR3 comprises 16 residues. Germline values: CDR1 SGHVS, CDR2 FQNEAQ. The CDR3 nucleotides are TGTGCCAGCAGCCCCGAGGGGCCCAGCTCCTACAATGAGCAGTTCTTC. Amino acid sequence: CASSPEGPSSYNEQFF.

The J gene is TRBJ2-2, the V gene TRBV11-2; D gene unclear. The CDR3 loop spans 12 amino acids. In germline, CDR1 is SGHAT, CDR2 FQNNGV. V lost 2 bases to trimming and J lost 3 bases, with 1 base between them. The DNA for the CDR3 is TGTGCCAGCAGCTTATACACCGGGGAGCTGTTTTTT. Its translation: CASSLYTGELFF.

This clone was recorded once. This chain uses TRBV7-9 with TRBJ2-7; D is ambiguous. Germline values: CDR1 SEHNR, CDR2 FQNEAQ (reference sequence). The CDR3 spans 15 residues. V was trimmed by 4 bases and J by 0 bases, leaving 13 bases between them. The CDR3 nucleotides are TGTGCCAGCAGCTCCCCCGGGCCCCACTCCTACGAGCAGTACTTC. It codes for CASSSPGPHSYEQYF.

The V gene is TRBV27, the J gene TRBJ2-2, with 11 bases matching TRBD1. With 5 bases clipped from V and 0 bases from J, the junction kept 11 bases outside the gene matches. The CDR3 is 19 amino acids. Per the germline V gene, CDR1 is MNHEY and CDR2 is SMNVEV (reference sequence). For the CDR3, the DNA is TGTGCCAGCAGTACCCGGACAGGGGGCGGGATAACGAACACCGGGGAGCTGTTTTTT. Translating it yields CASSTRTGGGITNTGELFF.

The chain combines TRBV9 with TRBJ2-3, with 8 bases identical to TRBD2. From germline, CDR1 is SGDLS and CDR2 YYNGEE. This CDR3 region has 15 residues. The V and J ends lost 2 bases and 0 bases, in that order; junction bases with no gene match: 2. The CDR3 sequence is CASSVSGVSTDTQYF. Written as DNA, the CDR3 is TGTGCCAGCAGCGTTAGCGGGGTTAGCACAGATACGCAGTATTTT. The full variable domain, rest sourced from reference TRBV9 and TRBJ2-3, is DSGVTQTPKHLITATGQRVTLRCSPRSGDLSVYWYQQSLDQGLQFLIQYYNGEERAKGNILERFSAQQFPDLHSELNLSSLELGDSALYFCASSVSGVSTDTQYFGPGTRLTVL.

The chain links TRBV7-2 to TRBJ1-5; 7 nucleotides align to TRBD1. The germline V gene has CDR1 SGHTA and CDR2 FQGNSA. The CDR3 is 13 residues long. The ends lost 5 bases at V and 4 bases at J; junction bases unmatched: 2. The CDR3 DNA follows: TGTGCCAGCAGCACCAGGGGGAATCAGCCCCAGCATTTT. It specifies CASSTRGNQPQHF.

Here the CDR3 DNA reads TGTGCCAGTAGTATTTCAGCGACCCAAGAGACCCAGTACTTC. Protein: CASSISATQETQYF. This chain joins TRBV19 and TRBJ2-5, with D unresolved. Germline CDR1 and CDR2: LNHDA and SQIVND (reference sequence). V lost 3 bases, J lost 1 base, and 9 bases lay in between. CDR3 length equals 14 residues.

The chain combines TRBV18 with TRBJ2-4; D is possibly TRBD2 (7 bases). V gave up 2 bases and J gave up 0 bases, with 11 bases separating them. Germline V lookup: CDR1 KGHSH, CDR2 LQKENI. This CDR3 contains 16 residues. CDR3 nucleotide sequence: TGTGCCAGCTCACCAGCGGGGGCTCTAGCCAAAAACATTCAGTACTTC. Translating gives CASSPAGALAKNIQYF.

J is TRBJ2-3 and V is TRBV6-5, with D maybe TRBD1 (6 bases). The CDR3 totals 16 residues. V was cut by 0 bases and J by 0 bases, with 10 bases left in between. Germline V CDR1 and CDR2: MNHEY, SVGAGI. The CDR3 reads CASSYSGASSTDTQYF. The CDR3 DNA reads as TGTGCCAGCAGTTACTCGGGGGCTTCTAGCACAGATACGCAGTATTTT.

The chain has TRBV7-9 and TRBJ2-5; TRBD2 is a possible D gene (5 bases). Looked up from germline, CDR1 is SEHNR and CDR2 is FQNEAQ (reference sequence). This CDR3 comprises 16 residues. Trimming cost V 5 bases and J 0 bases, with 16 bases left between them. CDR3 coding DNA: TGTGCCAGCAGCCCCCCGGGTAGCGCTAACCAAGAGACCCAGTACTTC. Its translation: CASSPPGSANQETQYF.

This clone was seen once. The V and J genes are TRBV28 and TRBJ2-3; D is unresolved. Per germline, CDR1 MDHEN and CDR2 SYDVKM. The CDR3 consists of 15 residues. Trimming stripped 5 bases from V and 2 bases from J, with 14 bases between. In DNA, the CDR3 is TGTGCCAGCAGTCAAGGGCACCCCTACACAGATACGCAGTATTTT. Its protein is CASSQGHPYTDTQYF.

This clone was counted a few times. DNA for the CDR3: TGTGCCAGCAGTGATAATTCCCAGCAGGAGGGGGTCAATGAGCAGTTCTTC. Protein: CASSDNSQQEGVNEQFF. The V call is TRBV2, the J call TRBJ2-1, with D perhaps being TRBD1 or TRBD2 (6 bases each). V was clipped by 3 bases and J by 6 bases, with 21 bases between them. Germline V CDR1 and CDR2: SNHLY, FYNNEI. This CDR3 has 17 residues.

The chain recombines TRBV2 with TRBJ1-1, with 7 positions matching TRBD1. The germline CDR1 and CDR2 sequences are SNHLY and FYNNEI. The CDR3 spans 14 residues. Unmatched junction bases numbered 6, after V lost 7 bases and J lost 1 base. The CDR3 DNA sequence: TGTGCCAGCAAGAGCCGGGACAGGAACACTGAAGCTTTCTTT. It encodes CASKSRDRNTEAFF. The full variable domain, in which reference TRBV2 and TRBJ1-1 provide the parts outside the CDR3, is EPEVTQTPSHQVTQMGQEVILRCVPISNHLYFYWYRQILGQKVEFLVSFYNNEISEKSEIFDDQFSVERPDGSNFTLKIRSTKLEDSAMYFCASKSRDRNTEAFFGQGTRLTVV.

J is TRBJ1-1 and V is TRBV5-5; TRBD1 matches at 7 bases. Looked up from germline, CDR1 is SGHKS and CDR2 is YYEKEE (reference sequence). The CDR3 has 13 amino acids. J gave up 5 bases and V 3 bases, and 4 bases lay outside the gene matches. CDR3 sequence reads: CASSYRGYTEAFF. DNA of the CDR3: TGTGCCAGCAGCTACAGGGGTTATACTGAAGCTTTCTTT.

This sequence joins TRBV11-2 and TRBJ2-7; maybe TRBD1 (5 bases). Germline CDR1 and CDR2: SGHAT and FQNNGV. This CDR3 contains 12 residues. Deletions cut 5 bases from V and 1 base from J, with 6 bases between. CDR3 sequence: CASSHRSYEQYF. The DNA of the CDR3 is TGTGCCAGCAGCCACAGGTCCTACGAGCAGTACTTC.

The chain carries TRBV11-2 and TRBJ2-5; tentative D call: TRBD2 (6 bases). This CDR3 comprises 16 residues. Trimming shortened V by 5 bases and J by 1 base, and 17 bases separated the two germline ends. Germline V gives CDR1 SGHAT, CDR2 FQNNGV. CDR3 DNA: TGTGCCAGCAGCGCGGGGTACGTGCTAGTCCAAGAGACCCAGTACTTC. It yields the protein CASSAGYVLVQETQYF.

This clone has just one count. V and J are TRBV5-1 and TRBJ2-2, with D perhaps matching TRBD2 (6 bases). Per germline, CDR1 SGHRS and CDR2 YFSETQ. V was trimmed by 4 bases and J by 3 bases, leaving 19 bases between them. The CDR3 totals 17 residues. DNA of the CDR3: TGCGCCAGCAGCCCCTCCCACCCTAGCGTATACACCGGGGAGCTGTTTTTT. Its protein is CASSPSHPSVYTGELFF.

This clone was found many times. The chain joins TRBV2 to TRBJ1-5; D is unresolved. CDR1 and CDR2 from the germline V gene are SNHLY and FYNNEI. Trimming cost V 5 bases and J 2 bases, with 10 bases left between them. This CDR3 contains 14 residues. The CDR3 spells CASSYSVGNQPQHF. The CDR3 bases are TGTGCCAGCAGTTATTCGGTCGGCAATCAGCCCCAGCATTTT.

The J gene is TRBJ2-7, the V gene TRBV28; 7 nucleotides align to TRBD2. The germline V gene encodes CDR1 MDHEN and CDR2 SYDVKM. CDR3 length: 16 residues. The V gene end was trimmed by 11 bases and the J gene end by 2 bases; junction bases not matched to a gene: 18. CDR3 nucleotide sequence: TGTGCCGCTACCGGGCTAGCGGAACATACAACCTACGAGCAGTACTTC. This codes for CAATGLAEHTTYEQYF.

Concerning this clone itself: At the DNA level, this CDR3 is encoded by other sequences in the same sample as well. The chain couples TRBV6-5 to TRBJ2-7, with D perhaps given as TRBD1 or TRBD2 (5 bases each). This CDR3 has 13 amino acids. Germline lookup yields CDR1 MNHEY and CDR2 SVGAGI. V lost 0 bases, J lost 6 bases, and 9 bases lay in between. The DNA of the CDR3 is TGTGCCAGCAGTTACTCTCCGGGACGCGAGCAGTACTTC. Translation: CASSYSPGREQYF.

Details on this clone: The same CDR3 also results from other DNA sequences found in this sample. The V gene is TRBV5-4, the J gene TRBJ2-1, with a tentative D call TRBD1 (5 bases). The germline CDR1 and CDR2 sequences are SGHNT and YYREEE (reference sequence). The CDR3 consists of 12 residues. The germline V and J ends were trimmed by 0 bases and 8 bases, with 6 bases remaining between them. CDR3 amino acids: CASSLGGDEQFF. In DNA form, the CDR3 reads TGTGCCAGCAGCTTGGGGGGCGATGAGCAGTTCTTC. The full variable domain, its missing parts supplied by reference TRBV5-4 and TRBJ2-1, is ETGVTQSPTHLIKTRGQQVTLRCSSQSGHNTVSWYQQALGQGPQFIFQYYREEENGRGNFPPRFSGLQFPNYSSELNVNALELDDSALYLCASSLGGDEQFFGPGTRLTVL.

The chain carries TRBV9 and TRBJ2-7; a weak D match, TRBD1 (6 bases). The CDR3 loop spans 14 amino acids. V lost 4 bases and J 2 bases, leaving 13 bases between the germline ends. CDR1 and CDR2 from the germline V gene are SGDLS and YYNGEE. CDR3 bases: TGTGCCAGCAGCCCCCCGGACAGCCCCTACGAGCAGTACTTC. Translated, it gives CASSPPDSPYEQYF.

This sequence joins TRBV5-6 and TRBJ1-6; D is ambiguous. V was clipped by 5 bases and J by 11 bases, with 14 bases between them. The CDR3 contains 13 residues. Looked up from germline, CDR1 is SGHDT and CDR2 is YYEEEE. The chain's CDR3 is CASRRTGRTPLHF. Here the CDR3 DNA reads TGTGCCAGCAGAAGGACGGGTAGGACACCCCTCCACTTT.

The V call is TRBV7-9, the J call TRBJ2-7; D is perhaps TRBD1 or TRBD2 (5 bases each). Deletions cut 5 bases from V and 0 bases from J, with 14 bases between. Germline CDR1 is SEHNR and CDR2 is FQNEAQ (reference sequence). The CDR3 length is 15 residues. DNA for the CDR3: TGTGCCAGCAGCGGGGACGGTGGGAGCTCCTACGAGCAGTACTTC. This translates into CASSGDGGSSYEQYF.

Details on this clone: One end of the junction does not line up with germline, which may come from a read error. The chain has TRBV7-8 and TRBJ2-2; 7 nucleotides agree with TRBD1. This CDR3 region has 13 residues. Germline values: CDR1 SGHVS, CDR2 FQNEAQ. CDR3: CASSVAGGGELFF. The CDR3 DNA sequence: TGTGCCAGCAGCGTAGCAGGGGGCGGGGAGCTGTTTTTT.

This chain links TRBV7-8 with TRBJ2-7; D is ambiguous. This CDR3 has 14 residues. V lost 1 base to trimming and J lost 4 bases, with 11 bases between them. Germline V gives CDR1 SGHVS, CDR2 FQNEAQ. In DNA form, the CDR3 reads TGTGCCAGCAGCTTAGTGGCCGGAGAATACGAGCAGTACTTC. Translating it yields CASSLVAGEYEQYF. Supplemented by reference TRBV7-8 and TRBJ2-7, the full variable domain reads GAGVSQSPRYKVAKRGQDVALRCDPISGHVSLFWYQQALGQGPEFLTYFQNEAQLDKSGLPSDRFFAERPEGSVSTLKIQRTQQEDSAVYLCASSLVAGEYEQYFGPGTRLTVT.

This chain joins TRBV25-1 and TRBJ2-7, with 8 bases aligning to TRBD2. V lost 3 bases to trimming and J lost 2 bases; unmatched junction nucleotides: 6. Germline loops: CDR1 MGHDK, CDR2 SYGVNS. The CDR3 length is 15 residues. CDR3 nucleotide sequence: TGTGCCAGCAGTGATTGGCGGGAGGCTCCCTACGAGCAGTACTTC. Its translation: CASSDWREAPYEQYF.

This clone was observed a few times. In DNA form, the CDR3 reads TGTGCCAGCAGTTTTATTCAAGGTAGCAATCAGCCCCAGCATTTT. This translates into CASSFIQGSNQPQHF. This chain uses TRBV28 with TRBJ1-5; no clear D gene. Germline V CDR1 and CDR2: MDHEN, SYDVKM. This CDR3 spans 15 amino acids. Between the trimmed V and J ends, which lost 3 bases and 0 bases, there was a span of 9 bases.